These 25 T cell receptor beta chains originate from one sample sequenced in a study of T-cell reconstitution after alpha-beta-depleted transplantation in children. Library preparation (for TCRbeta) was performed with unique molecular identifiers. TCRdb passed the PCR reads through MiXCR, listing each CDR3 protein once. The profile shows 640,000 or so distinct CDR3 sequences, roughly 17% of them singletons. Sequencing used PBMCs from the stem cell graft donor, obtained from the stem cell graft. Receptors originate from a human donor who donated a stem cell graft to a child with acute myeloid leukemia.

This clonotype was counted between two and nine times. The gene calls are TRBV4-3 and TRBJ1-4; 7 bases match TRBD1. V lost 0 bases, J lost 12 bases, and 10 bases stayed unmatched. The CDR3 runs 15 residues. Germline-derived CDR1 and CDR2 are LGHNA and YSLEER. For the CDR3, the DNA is TGCGCCAGCAGCCAAGATCACAGGGGCGAGAATCAACTGTTTTTT. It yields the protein CASSQDHRGENQLFF.

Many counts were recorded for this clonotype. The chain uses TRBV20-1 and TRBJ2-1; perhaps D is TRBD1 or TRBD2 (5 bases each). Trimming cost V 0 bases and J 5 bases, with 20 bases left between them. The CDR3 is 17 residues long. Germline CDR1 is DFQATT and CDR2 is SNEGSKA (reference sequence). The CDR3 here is CSARDGPGPRSHNEQFF. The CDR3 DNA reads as TGCAGTGCTAGAGATGGACCGGGACCCCGTTCCCACAATGAGCAGTTCTTC.

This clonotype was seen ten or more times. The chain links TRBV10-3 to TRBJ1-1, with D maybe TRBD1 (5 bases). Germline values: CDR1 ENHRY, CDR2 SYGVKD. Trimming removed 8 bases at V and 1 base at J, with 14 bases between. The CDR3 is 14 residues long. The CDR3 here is CAIGRGGRNTEAFF. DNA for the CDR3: TGTGCCATCGGGAGGGGCGGAAGGAACACTGAAGCTTTCTTT.

The CDR3, as DNA: TGCGCCAGCAGCCAAGGGTTTCTGGGATCCACCGGGGAGCTGTTTTTT. Its translation: CASSQGFLGSTGELFF. The chain joins TRBV4-1 to TRBJ2-2; D is uncertain. The CDR3 length is 16 residues. Trimming pared 1 base from V and 4 bases from J, leaving 13 bases between. CDR1 is MGHRA and CDR2 is YSYEKL in the germline V gene.

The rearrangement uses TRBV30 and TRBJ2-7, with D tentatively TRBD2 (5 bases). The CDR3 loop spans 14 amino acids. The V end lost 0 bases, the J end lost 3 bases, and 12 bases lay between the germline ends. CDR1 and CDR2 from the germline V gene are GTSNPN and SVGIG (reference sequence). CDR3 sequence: CAWSVGLTSYEQYF. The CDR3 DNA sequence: TGTGCCTGGAGTGTAGGACTTACAAGCTACGAGCAGTACTTC.

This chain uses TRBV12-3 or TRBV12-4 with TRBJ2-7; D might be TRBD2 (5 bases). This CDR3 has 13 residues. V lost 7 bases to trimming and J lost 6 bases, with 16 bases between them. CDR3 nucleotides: TGTGCCAGCACGGTTACGGGATCGGGCGAGCAGTACTTC. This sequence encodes CASTVTGSGEQYF.

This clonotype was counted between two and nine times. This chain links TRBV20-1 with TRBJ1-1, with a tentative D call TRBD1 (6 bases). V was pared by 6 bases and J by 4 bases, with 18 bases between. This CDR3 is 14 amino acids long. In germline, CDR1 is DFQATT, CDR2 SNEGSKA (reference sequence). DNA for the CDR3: TGCAGTGCCCCCTTAACAGGGAGAGGCACTGAAGCTTTCTTT. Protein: CSAPLTGRGTEAFF.

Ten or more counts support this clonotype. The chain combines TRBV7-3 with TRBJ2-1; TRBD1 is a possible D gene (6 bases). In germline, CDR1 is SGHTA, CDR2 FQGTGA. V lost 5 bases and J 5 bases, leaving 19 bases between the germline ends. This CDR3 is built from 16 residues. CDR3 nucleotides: TGTGCCAGCAGCCTTACCCGGGACAACAGCCACAATGAGCAGTTCTTC. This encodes CASSLTRDNSHNEQFF.

CDR3 DNA sequence: TGTGCCAGCAGTTACGTCCCAGGGCGGGGGAACACAGATACGCAGTATTTT. This translates into CASSYVPGRGNTDTQYF. The chain is built from TRBV6-5 and TRBJ2-3; 7 nucleotides match TRBD2. This CDR3 contains 17 residues. Germline V lookup: CDR1 MNHEY, CDR2 SVGAGI. The J segment lost 2 bases and the V segment lost 2 bases, leaving 10 bases of the junction unmatched.

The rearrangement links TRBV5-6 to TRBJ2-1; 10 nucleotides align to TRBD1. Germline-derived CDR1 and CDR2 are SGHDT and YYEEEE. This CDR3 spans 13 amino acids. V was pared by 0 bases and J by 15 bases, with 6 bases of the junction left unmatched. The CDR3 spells CASSLDRDRGPFF. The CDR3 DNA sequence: TGTGCCAGCAGCTTGGATCGGGACAGGGGTCCGTTCTTC.

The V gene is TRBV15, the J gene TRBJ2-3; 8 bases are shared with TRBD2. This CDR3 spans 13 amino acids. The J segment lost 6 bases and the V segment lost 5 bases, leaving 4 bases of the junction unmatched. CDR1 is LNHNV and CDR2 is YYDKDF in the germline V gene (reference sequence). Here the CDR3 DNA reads TGTGCCACCAGCTCGGGGGGGATGGATACGCAGTATTTT. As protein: CATSSGGMDTQYF. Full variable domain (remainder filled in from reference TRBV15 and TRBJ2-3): DAMVIQNPRYQVTQFGKPVTLSCSQTLNHNVMYWYQQKSSQAPKLLFHYYDKDFNNEADTPDNFQSRRPNTSFCFLDIRSPGLGDTAMYLCATSSGGMDTQYFGPGTRLTVL.

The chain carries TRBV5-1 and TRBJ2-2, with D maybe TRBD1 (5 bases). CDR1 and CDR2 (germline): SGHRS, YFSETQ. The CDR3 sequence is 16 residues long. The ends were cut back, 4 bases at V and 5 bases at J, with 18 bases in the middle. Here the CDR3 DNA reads TGCGCCAGCAGCCCCTCGAAAGGGGTTAGGACCGGGGAGCTGTTTTTT. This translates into CASSPSKGVRTGELFF. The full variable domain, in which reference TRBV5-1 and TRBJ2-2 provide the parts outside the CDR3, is KAGVTQTPRYLIKTRGQQVTLSCSPISGHRSVSWYQQTPGQGLQFLFEYFSETQRNKGNFPGRFSGRQFSNSRSEMNVSTLELGDSALYLCASSPSKGVRTGELFFGEGSRLTVL.

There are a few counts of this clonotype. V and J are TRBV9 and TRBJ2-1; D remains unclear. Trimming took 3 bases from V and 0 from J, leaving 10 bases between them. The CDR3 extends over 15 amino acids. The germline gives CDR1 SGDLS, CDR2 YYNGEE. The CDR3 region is CASSATKSSYNEQFF. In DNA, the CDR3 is TGTGCCAGCAGCGCCACTAAGAGCTCCTACAATGAGCAGTTCTTC.

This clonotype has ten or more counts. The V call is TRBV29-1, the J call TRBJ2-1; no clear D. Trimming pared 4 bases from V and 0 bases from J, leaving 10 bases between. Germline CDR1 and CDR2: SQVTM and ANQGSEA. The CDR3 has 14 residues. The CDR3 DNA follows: TGCAGCGTTGCCCCAAGAGACTCCTACAATGAGCAGTTCTTC. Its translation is CSVAPRDSYNEQFF.

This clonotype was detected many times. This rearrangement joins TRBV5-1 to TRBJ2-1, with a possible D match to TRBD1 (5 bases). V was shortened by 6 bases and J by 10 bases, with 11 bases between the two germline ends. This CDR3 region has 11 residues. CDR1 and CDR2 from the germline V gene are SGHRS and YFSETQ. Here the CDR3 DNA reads TGCGCCAGCAAGCAGGGTAGGGAGCAGTTCTTC. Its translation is CASKQGREQFF.

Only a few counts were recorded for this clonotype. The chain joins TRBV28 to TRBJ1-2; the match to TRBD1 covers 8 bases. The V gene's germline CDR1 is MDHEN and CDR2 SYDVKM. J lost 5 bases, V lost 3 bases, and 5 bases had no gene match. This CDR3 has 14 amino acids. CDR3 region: CASSLVRTGYGYTF. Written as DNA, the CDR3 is TGTGCCAGCAGTTTGGTCCGGACAGGGTATGGCTACACCTTC.

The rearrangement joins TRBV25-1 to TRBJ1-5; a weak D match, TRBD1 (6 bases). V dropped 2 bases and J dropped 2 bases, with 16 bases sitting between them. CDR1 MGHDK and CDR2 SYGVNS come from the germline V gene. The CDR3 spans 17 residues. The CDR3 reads CASSEGGGARGNQPQHF. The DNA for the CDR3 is TGTGCCAGCAGTGAAGGCGGGGGGGCTAGGGGCAATCAGCCCCAGCATTTT.

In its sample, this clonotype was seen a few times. CDR3 coding DNA: TGTGCCAGCAGCCAATCGGGAGGGGCAATCACTGAAGCTTTCTTT. Translated: CASSQSGGAITEAFF. The rearrangement uses TRBV4-2 and TRBJ1-1; TRBD1 is a possible D gene (5 bases). The CDR3 runs to 15 residues. The V end lost 2 bases, the J end lost 4 bases, and 14 bases lay between the germline ends. From germline, CDR1 is LGHNA and CDR2 YNFKEQ.

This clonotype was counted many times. CDR3 DNA sequence: TGCAGTGCTAGCCGCCGGGGCAGTGGCGAAAAACTGTTTTTT. This translates into CSASRRGSGEKLFF. The chain links TRBV20-1 to TRBJ1-4; weak D call: TRBD1 (5 bases). There are 14 residues in the CDR3. Between the trimmed V and J ends, which lost 3 bases and 8 bases, there was a span of 16 bases. Germline lookup yields CDR1 DFQATT and CDR2 SNEGSKA (reference sequence).

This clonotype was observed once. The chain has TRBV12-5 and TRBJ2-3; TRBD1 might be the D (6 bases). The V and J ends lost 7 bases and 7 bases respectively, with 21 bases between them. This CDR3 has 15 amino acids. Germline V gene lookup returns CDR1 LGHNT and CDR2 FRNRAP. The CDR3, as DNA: TGTGCTAGTGATTCGACGGAGAGGGACACGTATACGCAGTATTTT. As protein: CASDSTERDTYTQYF.

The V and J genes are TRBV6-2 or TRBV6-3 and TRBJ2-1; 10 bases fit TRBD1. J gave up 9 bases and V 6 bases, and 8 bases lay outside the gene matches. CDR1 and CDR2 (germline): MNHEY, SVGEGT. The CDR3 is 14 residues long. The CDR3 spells CASRRQGAWGEQFF. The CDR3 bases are TGTGCCAGCAGACGACAGGGGGCATGGGGTGAGCAGTTCTTC.

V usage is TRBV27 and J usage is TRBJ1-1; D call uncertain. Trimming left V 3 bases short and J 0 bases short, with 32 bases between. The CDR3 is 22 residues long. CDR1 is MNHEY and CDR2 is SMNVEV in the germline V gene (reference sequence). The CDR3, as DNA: TGTGCCAGCAGTTTCTCGGCGATGGGGAGGGATTCACAACGGTACATGAACACTGAAGCTTTCTTT. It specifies CASSFSAMGRDSQRYMNTEAFF.

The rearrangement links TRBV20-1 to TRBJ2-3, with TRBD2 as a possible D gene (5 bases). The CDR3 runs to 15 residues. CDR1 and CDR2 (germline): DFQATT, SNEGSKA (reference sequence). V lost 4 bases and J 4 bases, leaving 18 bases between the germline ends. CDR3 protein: CSAKTPYGGADTQYF. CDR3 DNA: TGCAGTGCTAAAACGCCTTACGGAGGCGCAGATACGCAGTATTTT.

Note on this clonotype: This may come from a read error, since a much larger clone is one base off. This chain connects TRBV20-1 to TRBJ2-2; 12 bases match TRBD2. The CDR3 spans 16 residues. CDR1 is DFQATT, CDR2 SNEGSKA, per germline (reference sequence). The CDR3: CSAFGLAGTNTGEPFF. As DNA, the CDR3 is TGCAGTGCTTTTGGACTAGCGGGAACGAACACCGGGGAGCCGTTTTTT.

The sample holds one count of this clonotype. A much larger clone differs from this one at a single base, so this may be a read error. The CDR3 sequence is CAISEPDRLEQFF. CDR3 DNA sequence: TGTGCCATCAGTGAGCCCGACAGACTAGAGCAGTTCTTC. The chain employs TRBV10-3 and TRBJ2-1; tentatively, D is TRBD1 or TRBD2 (5 bases each). This CDR3 is 13 amino acids long. Looked up from germline, CDR1 is ENHRY and CDR2 is SYGVKD. Trimming removed 2 bases at V and 10 bases at J, with 12 bases between.